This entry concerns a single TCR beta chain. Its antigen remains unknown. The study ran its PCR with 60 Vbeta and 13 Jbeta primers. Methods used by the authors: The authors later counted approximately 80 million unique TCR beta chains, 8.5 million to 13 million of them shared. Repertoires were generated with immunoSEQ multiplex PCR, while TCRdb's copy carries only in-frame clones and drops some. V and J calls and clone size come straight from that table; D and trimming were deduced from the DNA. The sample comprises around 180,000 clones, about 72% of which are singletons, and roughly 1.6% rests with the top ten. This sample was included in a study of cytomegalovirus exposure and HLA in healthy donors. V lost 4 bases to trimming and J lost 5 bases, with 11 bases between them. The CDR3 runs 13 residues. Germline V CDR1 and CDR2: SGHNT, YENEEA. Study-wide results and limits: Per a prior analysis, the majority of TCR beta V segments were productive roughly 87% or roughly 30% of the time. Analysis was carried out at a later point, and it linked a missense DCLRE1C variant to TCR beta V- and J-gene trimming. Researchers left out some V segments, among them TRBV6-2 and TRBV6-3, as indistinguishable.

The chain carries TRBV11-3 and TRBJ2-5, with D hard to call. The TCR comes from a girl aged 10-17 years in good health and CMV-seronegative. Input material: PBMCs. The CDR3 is CASSSVWRETQYF. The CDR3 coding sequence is TGTGCCAGCAGCTCCGTCTGGCGGGAGACCCAGTACTTC.